Shown below are 25 T cell receptor beta chains from a single sample sequenced in a study of T cell repertoires in cytomegalovirus infection (dated by TCRdb to between 2018 and 2021). Sequencing was carried out with an Illumina HiSeq 1500. Clones were called with MiXCR by TCRdb after fastp trimmed the public reads at Q25, and only in-frame beta chains were retained. Under each unique CDR3 protein, matching rows form one entry showing the most common genes and DNA. In this sample the table shows about 770,000 distinct CDR3 sequences, about 27% of which occur a single time. The ten largest clones capture around 13% of the sample. What these receptors recognize is not known. Taken with the paper, the label for treatment or condition translates to: in vitro stimulation with specific CMV peptide epitopes to enrich CMV-specific T cells. The sample in question was cultured CD8+ T cells from PBMCs, obtained from culture after CMV antigen stimulation. The receptors originated from a human donor in good health (CMV status not recorded). Some clones in this sample may be carry-over from other donors' samples.

This chain uses TRBV12-5 with TRBJ1-1, with 9 bases matching TRBD1. The V gene's germline CDR1 is LGHNT and CDR2 FRNRAP. The CDR3 length is 16 residues. With V trimmed by 7 bases and J by 6 bases, 15 bases remained unmatched. In DNA form, the CDR3 reads TGTGCTAGTGACCTGGAGGGACAGGGTCCCCCCCCTGAAGCTTTCTTT. Protein: CASDLEGQGPPPEAFF.

The rearrangement joins TRBV12-3 or TRBV12-4 to TRBJ2-1, with D maybe TRBD2 (5 bases). V shed 4 bases and J shed 2 bases, with 18 bases lying between them. The CDR3 loop spans 17 amino acids. The CDR3 region has the DNA TGTGCCAGCAGTTCCCTTTGGGTGGGAGTTCCCTACAATGAGCAGTTCTTC. Residues: CASSSLWVGVPYNEQFF.

This clonotype occurred a few times. The rearrangement joins TRBV4-1 to TRBJ1-5, with 7 bases lining up with TRBD1. Germline V gene sequence: CDR1 MGHRA, CDR2 YSYEKL. V lost 1 base, J lost 6 bases, and 3 bases stayed unmatched. This CDR3 comprises 14 residues. The CDR3 spells CASSQGGGGQPQHF. In DNA form, the CDR3 reads TGCGCCAGCAGCCAAGGAGGGGGCGGTCAGCCCCAGCATTTT.

This clonotype was found once. The rearrangement joins TRBV24-1 to TRBJ2-1, with TRBD1 identical over 11 bases. The junction had 18 bases not matched to a gene; V was cut back by 9 bases and J by 6 bases. The length of the CDR3 is 18 residues. Germline loops: CDR1 KGHDR, CDR2 SFDVKD. This CDR3 reads CATQSRDRGTRGGNEQFF. DNA for the CDR3: TGTGCCACCCAGTCCCGGGACAGGGGGACACGGGGGGGCAATGAGCAGTTCTTC.

Regarding this clonotype: The limits of the CDR3 on the DNA are not certain, so only TCRdb's listed CDR3 is given. The chain uses TRBV27 and TRBJ2-1; the listed D gene, TRBD1, was not tested against the DNA. From its first to its last residue, the CDR3 has 23 amino acids. Germline loops: CDR1 MNHEY, CDR2 SMNVEV (reference sequence). CDR3 residues: CASSSTTGTHYNEQFFGHNEQFF.

The chain is built from TRBV5-1 and TRBJ2-7; D not certain. The CDR3 is made up of 15 amino acids. Trimming removed 0 bases from V and 0 bases from J, with 10 bases in between. Per germline, CDR1 SGHRS and CDR2 YFSETQ. CDR3 in DNA: TGCGCCAGCAGCTTGGCTCCAGACGGCTCCTACGAGCAGTACTTC. This encodes CASSLAPDGSYEQYF.

This clonotype was recorded many times. The CDR3 region has the DNA TGTGCCAGCAGCCGGTATCGGGAGGTCAGGTCACCCCTCCACTTT. Protein sequence: CASSRYREVRSPLHF. The gene calls are TRBV11-2 and TRBJ1-6; unclear D gene. In germline, CDR1 is SGHAT, CDR2 FQNNGV. Trimming stripped 5 bases from V and 10 bases from J, with 18 bases between. The CDR3 has 15 residues. Full variable domain (outside the CDR3, taken from reference TRBV11-2 and TRBJ1-6): EAGVAQSPRYKIIEKRQSVAFWCNPISGHATLYWYQQILGQGPKLLIQFQNNGVVDDSQLPKDRFSAERLKGVDSTLKIQPAKLEDSAVYLCASSRYREVRSPLHFGNGTRLTVT.

This clonotype was observed at least ten times. This rearrangement joins TRBV19 to TRBJ1-3; no clear D. Trimming stripped 9 bases from V and 0 bases from J, with 15 bases between. CDR1 LNHDA and CDR2 SQIVND come from the germline V gene (reference sequence). This CDR3 is built from 15 residues. The CDR3 nucleotides read TGTGCCAGCAGCATCGGCCGATCCTCTGGAAACACCATATATTTT. Protein product: CASSIGRSSGNTIYF.

This clonotype came up once. The CDR3 nucleotides read TGTGCCAGCAGTTTACCCGGACAGGGGTCAGATACGCAGTATTTT. Its protein product is CASSLPGQGSDTQYF. The V gene is TRBV12-3 or TRBV12-4, the J gene TRBJ2-3; 9 bases line up with TRBD1. CDR3 length: 15 residues. Trimming cost V 2 bases and J 4 bases; bases outside gene matches: 4.

This clonotype was recorded many times. V is TRBV6-6 and J is TRBJ2-3; perhaps TRBD1 as D (6 bases). Trimming stripped 5 bases from V and 1 base from J, with 13 bases between. Germline CDR1 MNHNY, CDR2 SVGAGI (reference sequence). This CDR3 region has 15 residues. The CDR3 DNA is TGTGCCAGCAGTAACCCAGGGGCGCGCACAGATACGCAGTATTTT. Translation: CASSNPGARTDTQYF.

The rearrangement uses TRBV20-1 and TRBJ1-2; D remains ambiguous. Germline CDR1 is DFQATT and CDR2 is SNEGSKA (reference sequence). V lost 0 bases, J lost 0 bases, and 11 bases lay in between. The length of the CDR3 is 15 residues. The CDR3 DNA reads as TGCAGTGCTAGAGAGGGGTGGGGATCTAACTATGGCTACACCTTC. Protein: CSAREGWGSNYGYTF.

The table lists this clonotype with many counts. The chain uses TRBV7-8 and TRBJ1-2, with 7 bases lining up with TRBD1. The CDR3 is 16 residues long. The germline gives CDR1 SGHVS, CDR2 FQNEAQ. Losses at the gene ends were 5 bases for V and 5 bases for J; bases not matched to a gene: 14. The DNA for the CDR3 is TGTGCCAGCAGCCCCTCCCGACAGGGTCTTGGATATGGCTACACCTTC. Residues: CASSPSRQGLGYGYTF. The full variable domain, with the rest looked up from reference TRBV7-8 and TRBJ1-2, is GAGVSQSPRYKVAKRGQDVALRCDPISGHVSLFWYQQALGQGPEFLTYFQNEAQLDKSGLPSDRFFAERPEGSVSTLKIQRTQQEDSAVYLCASSPSRQGLGYGYTFGSGTRLTVV.

In its sample, this clonotype was seen many times. This rearrangement joins TRBV7-9 to TRBJ1-1, with D possibly being TRBD1 (6 bases). Trimming shortened V by 5 bases and J by 6 bases, and 13 bases separated the two germline ends. The CDR3 is 13 amino acids. Germline V CDR1 and CDR2: SEHNR, FQNEAQ (reference sequence). CDR3 in amino acids: CASSPPGVSEAFF. The CDR3 DNA is TGTGCCAGCAGCCCTCCAGGGGTCTCTGAAGCTTTCTTT.

CDR3 sequence (DNA): TGTGCCAGCAGTGAATTTGGGACGAACACTGAAGCTTTCTTT. It specifies CASSEFGTNTEAFF. V is TRBV6-1 and J is TRBJ1-1; a weak D match, TRBD1 (5 bases). V lost 2 bases to trimming and J lost 1 base, with 8 bases between them. The CDR3 consists of 14 residues. Germline CDR1 MNHNS, CDR2 SASEGT.

CDR3 amino acids: CASSQDPPGGPTGELFF. The CDR3 nucleotides read TGTGCCAGCAGCCAAGATCCTCCCGGGGGTCCGACCGGGGAGCTGTTTTTT. The chain combines TRBV14 with TRBJ2-2, with TRBD2 as a possible D gene (6 bases). The CDR3 contains 17 residues. V shed 0 bases and J shed 5 bases, with 16 bases lying between them. From germline, CDR1 is SGHDN and CDR2 FVKESK.

This clonotype has ten or more counts. This chain links TRBV7-6 with TRBJ1-5, with 9 bases lining up with TRBD1. The CDR3 sequence is 16 residues long. Per the germline V gene, CDR1 is SGHVS and CDR2 is FNYEAQ. With V trimmed by 1 base and J by 6 bases, 7 bases remained unmatched. DNA for the CDR3: TGTGCCAGCAGCTTAGGGCTGGGACAGGGTGGTCAGCCCCAGCATTTT. It is translated as CASSLGLGQGGQPQHF.

The V call is TRBV20-1, the J call TRBJ1-2; no clear D. V dropped 1 base and J dropped 2 bases, with 5 bases sitting between them. The length of the CDR3 is 12 residues. CDR1 DFQATT and CDR2 SNEGSKA come from the germline V gene (reference sequence). Written as DNA, the CDR3 is TGCAGTGCTAGAGGTCAGAACTATGGCTACACCTTC. This gives the protein CSARGQNYGYTF.

The V and J genes are TRBV5-4 and TRBJ2-2, with D perhaps being TRBD1 or TRBD2 (6 bases each). CDR1 is SGHNT and CDR2 is YYREEE in the germline V gene (reference sequence). Trimming stripped 4 bases from V and 4 bases from J, with 14 bases between. The length of the CDR3 is 15 residues. The CDR3 DNA is TGTGCCAGCAGCCCTGACGGGGGCGGCACCGGGGAGCTGTTTTTT. Translating gives CASSPDGGGTGELFF.

The rearrangement uses TRBV11-3 and TRBJ1-2; possibly TRBD1 for D (5 bases). CDR3 length equals 13 residues. Trimming stripped 0 bases from V and 6 bases from J, with 8 bases between. Per the germline V gene, CDR1 is SGHNT and CDR2 is YENEEA. The CDR3 reads CASSLDGADGYTF. CDR3 bases: TGTGCCAGCAGCTTAGATGGGGCCGATGGCTACACCTTC.

This clonotype has a handful of counts. CDR3 residues: CATSRDTGAMYGYTF. In nucleotides, the CDR3 is TGTGCCACCAGCAGAGATACGGGGGCGATGTATGGCTACACCTTC. V is TRBV15 and J is TRBJ1-2; TRBD1 is a possible D gene (6 bases). Germline lookup yields CDR1 LNHNV and CDR2 YYDKDF (reference sequence). The CDR3 is 15 residues long. Trimming removed 0 bases from V and 5 bases from J, with 13 bases in between.

This clonotype was counted between two and nine times. The chain couples TRBV6-2 or TRBV6-3 to TRBJ1-2; D gene ambiguous. The germline V and J ends were trimmed by 6 bases and 3 bases, with 14 bases remaining between them. The CDR3 runs 14 residues. Germline CDR1 is MNHEY and CDR2 is SVGEGT. The CDR3 DNA reads TGTGCCAGCAGCCAGGCTCTATCGGACTATGGCTACACCTTC. Its protein product is CASSQALSDYGYTF.

This clonotype has only a few counts. The V gene is TRBV5-5, the J gene TRBJ1-4, with 7 bases identical to TRBD1. V shed 4 bases, J shed 6 bases, and the junction held 6 bases outside the gene matches. This CDR3 is 14 amino acids long. Looked up from germline, CDR1 is SGHKS and CDR2 is YYEKEE (reference sequence). DNA for the CDR3: TGTGCCAGCAGCAAAACAGGGGTTTATGAAAAACTGTTTTTT. Amino acids: CASSKTGVYEKLFF.

At least ten counts were recorded for this clonotype. This chain uses TRBV7-2 with TRBJ1-1, with 9 bases aligning to TRBD1. Germline CDR1 is SGHTA and CDR2 is FQGNSA. The length of the CDR3 is 17 residues. V lost 5 bases and J lost 1; bases outside the gene matches: 11. The CDR3 nucleotides are TGTGCCAGCAGCCCTAAGGGACAGGGTAGGCGGAACACTGAAGCTTTCTTT. It is translated as CASSPKGQGRRNTEAFF.

In this sample, this clonotype turned up many times. The chain recombines TRBV23-1 with TRBJ2-3; D may be TRBD1 (6 bases). TRBV23-1 is classed as an ORF, of uncertain function. This CDR3 is built from 13 residues. V was pared by 4 bases and J by 3 bases, with 8 bases between. This CDR3 is CASSPRGTDTQYF. The CDR3 bases are TGCGCCAGCAGTCCTAGGGGGACAGATACGCAGTATTTT.

This clonotype appeared many times. The V call is TRBV7-2, the J call TRBJ1-3; TRBD1 might be the D (5 bases). The CDR3 spans 14 residues. The V gene's germline CDR1 is SGHTA and CDR2 FQGNSA. V lost 1 base and J 13 bases, leaving 17 bases between the germline ends. The CDR3, as DNA: TGTGCCAGCAGCTTAGGAGGGACCGACGCTCCGATATATTTT. Translation: CASSLGGTDAPIYF.